Reported below is one TCR beta chain. This entry belongs to a study of long-term antiretroviral therapy in people with HIV. A v3.0 immunoSEQ assay was performed at survey level. Profiled with immunoSEQ multiplex PCR; TCRdb holds only in-frame clones, not every one. The data contain about 17,000 clones, around 74% of them seen just once; the ten biggest clones take up over 12%. The CDR3 sequence is 13 residues long. The J segment lost 7 bases and the V segment lost 5 bases, leaving 8 bases of the junction unmatched. Germline V CDR1 and CDR2: SGHAT, FQNNGV. Specimen: unsorted PBMCs, collected 2.1 years before starting antiretroviral therapy. The source of this sequence is a man aged 25 to 40 with HIV. The chain employs TRBV11-2 and TRBJ2-7; TRBD1 matches 7 bases. DNA of the CDR3: TGTGCCAGCAGCGCGACAGGGCCAGGGGAGCAGTACTTC. It translates to CASSATGPGEQYF.